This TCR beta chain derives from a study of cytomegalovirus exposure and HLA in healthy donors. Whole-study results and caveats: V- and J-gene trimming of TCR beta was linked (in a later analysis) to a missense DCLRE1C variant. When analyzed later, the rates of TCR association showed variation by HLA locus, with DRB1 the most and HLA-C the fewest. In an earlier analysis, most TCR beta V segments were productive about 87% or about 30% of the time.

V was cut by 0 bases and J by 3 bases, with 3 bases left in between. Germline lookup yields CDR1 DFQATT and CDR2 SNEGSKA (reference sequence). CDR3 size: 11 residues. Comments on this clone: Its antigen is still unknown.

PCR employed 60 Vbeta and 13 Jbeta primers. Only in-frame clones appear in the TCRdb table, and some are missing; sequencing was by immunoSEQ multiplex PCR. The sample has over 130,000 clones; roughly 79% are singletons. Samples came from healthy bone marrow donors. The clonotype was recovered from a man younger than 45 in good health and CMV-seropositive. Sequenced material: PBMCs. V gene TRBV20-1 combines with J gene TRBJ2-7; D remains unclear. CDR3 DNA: TGCAGTGCTAGAGACTTCTACGAGCAGTACTTC. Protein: CSARDFYEQYF.